Reported below is one TCR beta chain. TCRdb reprocessed the 5' RACE reads with MiXCR, giving one entry per CDR3 protein. The sample lists roughly 150,000 distinct CDR3 sequences; under 30% were seen once. This sample stems from a study of T-cell memory formation after mild COVID-19. Trimming pared 1 base from V and 7 bases from J, leaving 8 bases between. This CDR3 is 13 amino acids long. Germline V lookup: CDR1 ENHRY, CDR2 SYGVKD. This sequence joins TRBV10-3 and TRBJ1-5, with D possibly being TRBD1 (5 bases). The specimen was PBMCs or a T cell subset sorted from them (not recorded which). This sequence was found in an adult woman who had mild COVID-19 (a few samples of this study predate the infection). Cell type and time point are not known. Here the CDR3 DNA reads TGTGCCATCAGTGAGTGGGGGACCCAGCCCCAGCATTTT. Encoded protein: CAISEWGTQPQHF.